These 32 T cell receptor beta chains were sequenced from one sample in a study of cytomegalovirus exposure and HLA in healthy donors (dated by TCRdb to the late 2010s). The protocol used for the library was the immunoSEQ multiplex PCR assay. The source is immuneACCESS, and TCRdb retained only in-frame sequences with V and J called. Part of the clones is not carried over; for the studies checked, unresolved V genes explain less than half of this, and the remainder is unexplained. The sample table lists some 250,000 clones, 90% of them with a count of one. The ten top clones hold 0.35% to 0.45% of the sample. The sample consisted of PBMCs. Receptors were obtained from a young woman in good health and CMV-seronegative.

With regard to this clone: The CDR3 end shows no conserved phenylalanine or tryptophan, and so a read error is likely. It is unclear where the CDR3 begins or ends on the DNA, so no DNA is shown, and the CDR3 is as TCRdb lists it. This sequence joins TRBV7-8 and TRBJ2-7; TRBD1, the table's D call, lacks a check against the DNA. The CDR3 is 11 amino acids in total, end residues counted. Germline loops: CDR1 SGHVS, CDR2 FQNEAQ. The CDR3 reads CASSSDSTRTL.

The chain employs TRBV6-6 and TRBJ1-5; 9 nucleotides agree with TRBD1. The germline gives CDR1 MNHNY, CDR2 SVGAGI (reference sequence). The length of the CDR3 is 13 residues. The junction had 7 bases not matched to a gene; V was cut back by 11 bases and J by 5 bases. The CDR3 DNA reads as TGTGCCGCAGGACAGGGGACCGATCAGCCCCAGCATTTT. Encoded protein: CAAGQGTDQPQHF.

In this sample, this clone turned up once. DNA of the CDR3: TGTGCCAGCAGGGGAGATAGGTTCTACACTGAAGCTTTCTTT. Amino acids: CASRGDRFYTEAFF. The chain links TRBV6-1 to TRBJ1-1; D gene uncertain. Germline V gives CDR1 MNHNS, CDR2 SASEGT. The CDR3 covers 14 residues. V lost 6 bases and J 3 bases, leaving 14 bases between the germline ends.

The V call is TRBV14, the J call TRBJ2-7, with 8 positions matching TRBD1. The CDR3 extends over 15 amino acids. Unmatched junction bases numbered 6, after V lost 3 bases and J lost 2 bases. CDR1 and CDR2 (germline): SGHDN, FVKESK. CDR3 DNA: TGTGCCAGCAGCCAGCCGGGACAGGCTCCCTACGAGCAGTACTTC. As protein: CASSQPGQAPYEQYF.

The chain couples TRBV18 to TRBJ2-1; D unclear. Germline V gene sequence: CDR1 KGHSH, CDR2 LQKENI. This CDR3 contains 17 residues. Trimming left V 4 bases short and J 0 bases short, with 16 bases between. The chain's CDR3 is CASSLSIKESSYNEQFF. The CDR3 DNA reads TGTGCCAGCTCACTCTCGATAAAGGAGAGCTCCTACAATGAGCAGTTCTTC.

J is TRBJ1-1 and V is TRBV6-5; tentative D call: TRBD1 (6 bases). V was clipped by 0 bases and J by 5 bases, with 13 bases between them. This CDR3 spans 15 amino acids. Germline CDR1 MNHEY, CDR2 SVGAGI. In DNA form, the CDR3 reads TGTGCCAGCAGTTACTCAGCGGGGGCTCTTACTGAAGCTTTCTTT. Translating gives CASSYSAGALTEAFF.

J is TRBJ2-3 and V is TRBV5-1; possible D gene TRBD1, 6 bases. The V end was cut by 6 bases, the J end by 8 bases, with 22 bases between. This CDR3 comprises 15 residues. CDR1 and CDR2 from the germline V gene are SGHRS and YFSETQ. Here the CDR3 DNA reads TGCGCCAGCAACATATGGGACAATCGGGGAGTTACGCAGTATTTT. It specifies CASNIWDNRGVTQYF.

This clone was observed a single time. The V and J genes are TRBV4-1 and TRBJ2-7; possible D gene TRBD2, 6 bases. The CDR3 runs 15 residues. Germline V gene data show CDR1 as MGHRA and CDR2 as YSYEKL. V lost 1 base, J lost 1 base, and 11 bases lay in between. This CDR3 reads CASSQGAGPSYEQYF. As DNA, the CDR3 is TGCGCCAGCAGCCAAGGGGCGGGACCGTCCTACGAGCAGTACTTC.

The chain links TRBV28 to TRBJ2-5; D might be TRBD1 (7 bases). Germline loops: CDR1 MDHEN, CDR2 SYDVKM. V dropped 5 bases and J dropped 4 bases, with 14 bases sitting between them. This CDR3 has 14 residues. CDR3 sequence reads: CASSTDRRAETQYF. CDR3 DNA: TGTGCCAGCAGTACGGACAGGAGGGCAGAGACCCAGTACTTC.

The CDR3 sequence is CSVGHGAGGEQFF. The CDR3 DNA reads TGCAGCGTTGGGCACGGGGCGGGGGGTGAGCAGTTCTTC. The genes are TRBV29-1 and TRBJ2-1; TRBD2 matches 8 bases. V shed 4 bases and J 9 bases; nucleotides not matched to a gene: 8. Germline lookup yields CDR1 SQVTM and CDR2 ANQGSEA. The CDR3 has 13 amino acids.

The chain is built from TRBV4-3 and TRBJ1-3, with D maybe TRBD1 (5 bases). The germline V and J ends were trimmed by 0 bases and 2 bases, with 11 bases remaining between them. There are 16 residues in the CDR3. Germline CDR1 LGHNA, CDR2 YSLEER. CDR3 protein: CASSQETVGTGNTIYF. In DNA, the CDR3 is TGCGCCAGCAGCCAAGAGACAGTTGGGACTGGAAACACCATATATTTT.

The chain is built from TRBV5-6 and TRBJ1-6; TRBD1 matches at 9 bases. After removal of 4 bases from V and 5 bases from J, the junction contained 7 bases not matched to a gene. The CDR3 totals 16 residues. Germline V CDR1 and CDR2: SGHDT, YYEEEE. CDR3 bases: TGTGCCAGCAGCCTCACAGGGGGCGCGGATAATTCACCCCTCCACTTT. Residues: CASSLTGGADNSPLHF.

The chain combines TRBV28 with TRBJ1-2; 8 positions match TRBD1. V lost 3 bases and J lost 5; bases outside the gene matches: 11. Germline V CDR1 and CDR2: MDHEN, SYDVKM. CDR3 size: 16 residues. The CDR3 spells CASSLGQGALSYGYTF. CDR3 coding DNA: TGTGCCAGCAGTTTGGGGCAGGGGGCGTTAAGTTATGGCTACACCTTC.

The chain employs TRBV28 and TRBJ1-2, with D hard to call. Germline V gene sequence: CDR1 MDHEN, CDR2 SYDVKM. This CDR3 is built from 15 residues. V lost 2 bases, J lost 4 bases, and 14 bases lay in between. CDR3 residues: CASSLQSAGSYGYTF. The CDR3, as DNA: TGTGCCAGCAGTTTACAGAGTGCGGGGTCCTATGGCTACACCTTC.

The genes are TRBV5-5 and TRBJ1-2, with D possibly matching TRBD1 (6 bases). V shed 4 bases and J shed 5 bases, with 15 bases lying between them. CDR3 length: 14 residues. Germline V gene sequence: CDR1 SGHKS, CDR2 YYEKEE (reference sequence). This CDR3 is CASSGNRDPYGYTF. The CDR3 DNA sequence: TGTGCCAGCAGCGGTAACAGGGACCCGTATGGCTACACCTTC.

The chain employs TRBV28 and TRBJ2-7; D might be TRBD1 (6 bases). V lost 4 bases and J 1 base, leaving 11 bases between the germline ends. The germline V gene has CDR1 MDHEN and CDR2 SYDVKM. This CDR3 contains 14 residues. The CDR3 spells CASSSQQGSYEQYF. CDR3 nucleotides: TGTGCCAGCAGTTCTCAACAGGGATCCTACGAGCAGTACTTC.

This clone was detected only once. V usage is TRBV6-5 and J usage is TRBJ2-2; TRBD2 might be the D (6 bases). Germline V gene data show CDR1 as MNHEY and CDR2 as SVGAGI. The V end was cut by 0 bases, the J end by 4 bases, with 9 bases between. The CDR3 is 15 residues long. The CDR3 bases are TGTGCCAGCAGTTACTCGCGGGGTGGCACCGGGGAGCTGTTTTTT. Residues: CASSYSRGGTGELFF.

The V call is TRBV5-1, the J call TRBJ2-3; D may be TRBD1 (5 bases). This CDR3 is built from 15 residues. Germline lookup yields CDR1 SGHRS and CDR2 YFSETQ. V was shortened by 3 bases and J by 2 bases, with 13 bases between the two germline ends. CDR3 region: CASSWSQGSTDTQYF. The CDR3 nucleotides are TGCGCCAGCAGCTGGTCTCAGGGTTCCACAGATACGCAGTATTTT.

The chain employs TRBV29-1 and TRBJ2-6; 8 nucleotides match TRBD2. This CDR3 is built from 16 residues. The V and J ends lost 4 bases and 0 bases, in that order; junction bases with no gene match: 5. Germline assignment: CDR1 SQVTM and CDR2 ANQGSEA. The CDR3 is CSVAGGDPSGANVLTF. In DNA form, the CDR3 reads TGCAGCGTTGCCGGGGGGGACCCCTCTGGGGCCAACGTCCTGACTTTC.

The chain uses TRBV27 and TRBJ2-3; perhaps TRBD1 as D (6 bases). This CDR3 has 16 residues. Trimming cost V 3 bases and J 0 bases, with 13 bases left between them. CDR1 MNHEY and CDR2 SMNVEV come from the germline V gene (reference sequence). CDR3 DNA: TGTGCCAGCAGTTTGGGGGCAGCGACTAGCACAGATACGCAGTATTTT. Its protein product is CASSLGAATSTDTQYF.

The rearrangement joins TRBV7-9 to TRBJ1-1; D is unresolved. Between the trimmed V and J ends, which lost 4 bases and 1 base, there was a span of 19 bases. The CDR3 is made up of 17 amino acids. Germline CDR1 and CDR2: SEHNR and FQNEAQ (reference sequence). The CDR3 loop is CASSSSGEAVWNTEAFF. CDR3 coding DNA: TGTGCCAGCAGCTCCAGTGGGGAGGCGGTATGGAACACTGAAGCTTTCTTT.

A note on this clone: The junction and the germline gene differ at one end; a read error may be behind it. This chain connects TRBV7-7 to TRBJ2-1; no reliable D call. From germline, CDR1 is SSHAT and CDR2 FNYEAQ (reference sequence). The length of the CDR3 is 13 residues. CDR3 in amino acids: CASSLAGQIEQFF. The CDR3 DNA sequence: TGTGCTAGCAGCTTAGCTGGGCAGATAGAGCAGTTCTTC.

V and J are TRBV5-1 and TRBJ2-1, with TRBD1 matching 11 bases. V shed 3 bases and J 3 bases; nucleotides not matched to a gene: 5. There are 16 residues in the CDR3. Germline V CDR1 and CDR2: SGHRS, YFSETQ. The CDR3 spells CASSSTGTGGYNEQFF. Written as DNA, the CDR3 is TGCGCCAGCAGCTCGACCGGGACAGGGGGCTACAATGAGCAGTTCTTC.

The rearrangement uses TRBV4-1 and TRBJ2-7; TRBD1 matches 7 bases. CDR1 and CDR2 from the germline V gene are MGHRA and YSYEKL. V dropped 0 bases and J dropped 2; count of bases not matched to a gene: 7. The CDR3 has 16 amino acids. CDR3 coding DNA: TGCGCCAGCAGCCAAGATCTGGGACAGCCGACCTACGAGCAGTACGTC. It yields the protein CASSQDLGQPTYEQYV.

V gene TRBV30 combines with J gene TRBJ1-6, with 8 bases identical to TRBD1. The CDR3 totals 14 residues. CDR1 is GTSNPN and CDR2 is SVGIG in the germline V gene (reference sequence). After removal of 2 bases from V and 8 bases from J, the junction contained 5 bases not matched to a gene. CDR3 DNA: TGTGCCTGGAGTTCCGGACAGGGAGATTCACCCCTCCACTTT. Its protein product is CAWSSGQGDSPLHF.

J is TRBJ1-4 and V is TRBV27, with 8 positions matching TRBD1. V shed 6 bases, J shed 4 bases, and the junction held 7 bases outside the gene matches. The germline CDR1 and CDR2 sequences are MNHEY and SMNVEV (reference sequence). CDR3 length: 15 amino acids. CDR3 sequence: CASRDRVGGNEKLFF. The CDR3 DNA reads TGTGCCAGCAGGGACAGGGTCGGAGGTAATGAAAAACTGTTTTTT.

The DNA of the CDR3 is TGTGCCAGCAGTCCCAGGACAGATGGTGGCACCGGGGAGCTGTTTTTT. This gives the protein CASSPRTDGGTGELFF. The V gene is TRBV27, the J gene TRBJ2-2; the D gene is possibly TRBD1 (6 bases). Per the germline V gene, CDR1 is MNHEY and CDR2 is SMNVEV (reference sequence). This CDR3 comprises 16 residues. Trimming pared 5 bases from V and 4 bases from J, leaving 17 bases between.

The chain combines TRBV28 with TRBJ1-1; possible D gene TRBD1, 5 bases. Germline V lookup: CDR1 MDHEN, CDR2 SYDVKM. CDR3 length equals 13 residues. V gave up 5 bases and J gave up 6 bases, with 13 bases separating them. The CDR3 loop is CASSVGAKSEAFF. Here the CDR3 DNA reads TGTGCCAGCAGTGTAGGGGCGAAGTCTGAAGCTTTCTTT.

The sample holds a few counts of this clone. A junction end diverges from the germline sequence, so it may reflect a read error. The CDR3 reads CASSLESTQPQHF. CDR3 in DNA: TGTGCCAGCAGCTTAGAAAGCACTCAGCCCCAGCATTTT. This chain uses TRBV7-9 with TRBJ1-5; D gene ambiguous. The CDR3 spans 13 residues. Germline V CDR1 and CDR2: SEHNR, FQNEAQ (reference sequence).

The DNA for the CDR3 is TGTGCCAGCAGCTTAGCCGGGGGTATAGGTGAGCAGTTCTTC. It translates to CASSLAGGIGEQFF. J is TRBJ2-1 and V is TRBV11-3; a possible D gene is TRBD2 (6 bases). V was shortened by 1 base and J by 9 bases, with 13 bases between the two germline ends. CDR3 length equals 14 residues. Germline V gene sequence: CDR1 SGHNT, CDR2 YENEEA. Full variable domain (missing parts from reference TRBV11-3 and TRBJ2-1): EAGVVQSPRYKIIEKKQPVAFWCNPISGHNTLYWYLQNLGQGPELLIRYENEEAVDDSQLPKDRFSAERLKGVDSTLKIQPAELGDSAVYLCASSLAGGIGEQFFGPGTRLTVL.

This CDR3 is CASSLVENTGELFF. CDR3 DNA sequence: TGCGCCAGCAGCTTAGTAGAGAACACCGGGGAGCTGTTTTTT. The chain couples TRBV5-1 to TRBJ2-2; D unresolved. This CDR3 region has 14 residues. Germline CDR1 reads SGHRS; CDR2 reads YFSETQ. V gave up 2 bases and J gave up 1 base, with 6 bases separating them.

The chain links TRBV14 to TRBJ1-6; TRBD1 matches at 8 bases. The length of the CDR3 is 15 residues. Unmatched junction bases numbered 8, after V lost 3 bases and J lost 10 bases. In germline, CDR1 is SGHDN, CDR2 FVKESK. Written as DNA, the CDR3 is TGTGCCAGCAGCCACTTGACAGGGGTTGAATCACCCCTCCACTTT. Protein sequence: CASSHLTGVESPLHF.